This TCR beta chain emerged from a study of identical twins. Whole-study results and caveats: The models gave estimates that fell short of the out-of-frame TCR alpha sharing seen in monozygotic twins. Twin pairs had excess sharing that was weaker in beta out-of-frame sequences. There were fewer insertions in abundant cord blood beta clonotypes, but memory repertoires showed no such pattern.

This clonotype was counted only a few times. Antigen specificity is unknown. The authors used template switching to add a universal primer site and gave cDNA unique molecular identifiers. TCRdb re-called the 5' RACE reads with MiXCR, one entry per CDR3 protein. The sample lists 450,000 to 650,000 distinct CDR3 sequences, 9.5% to 10% occurring once. The CDR3 sequence is 15 residues long. V gave up 5 bases and J gave up 1 base; unmatched junction bases: 7. These data were also filed under a second study, of yellow fever vaccine responses in identical twins.

Material for sequencing was PBMCs. The clonotype comes from a woman between 18 and 29 years old in good health. The chain joins TRBV12-3 or TRBV12-4 to TRBJ1-1; TRBD1 matches at 7 bases. The CDR3 sequence: CASSPRTGANTEAFF. For the CDR3, the DNA is TGTGCCAGCAGTCCCCGGACAGGTGCGAACACTGAAGCTTTCTTT.